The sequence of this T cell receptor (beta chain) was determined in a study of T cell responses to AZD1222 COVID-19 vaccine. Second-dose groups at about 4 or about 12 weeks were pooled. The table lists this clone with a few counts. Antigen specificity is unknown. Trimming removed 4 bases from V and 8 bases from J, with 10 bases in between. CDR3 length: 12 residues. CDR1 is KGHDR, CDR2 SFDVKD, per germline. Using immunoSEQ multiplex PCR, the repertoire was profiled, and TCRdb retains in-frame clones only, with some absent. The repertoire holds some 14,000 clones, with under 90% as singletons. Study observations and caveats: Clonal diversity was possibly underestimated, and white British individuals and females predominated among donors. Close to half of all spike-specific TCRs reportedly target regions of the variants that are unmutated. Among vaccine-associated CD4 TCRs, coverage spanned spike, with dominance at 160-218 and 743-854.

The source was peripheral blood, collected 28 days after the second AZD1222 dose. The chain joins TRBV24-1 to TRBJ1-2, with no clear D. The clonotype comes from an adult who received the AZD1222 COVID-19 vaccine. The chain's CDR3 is CATSDRSGGYTF. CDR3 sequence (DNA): TGTGCCACCAGTGACAGGTCGGGGGGCTACACCTTC.